This T cell receptor (beta chain) was sequenced in a study of ipilimumab plus nivolumab after autologous stem cell transplantation. The CDR3 runs to 17 residues. From germline, CDR1 is KGHSH and CDR2 LQKENI. The V and J ends lost 6 bases and 4 bases, in that order; junction bases with no gene match: 18. This clone came up once. Some clones are missing from TCRdb's copy, which holds only in-frame ones; the method was immunoSEQ multiplex PCR. The sample lists about 2,400 clones, 93% occurring once. The chain has TRBV18 and TRBJ2-7; TRBD1 aligns across 7 bases. This specimen consisted of PBMCs, obtained in a trial of ipilimumab plus nivolumab as post-transplant consolidation. The receptor comes from a male donor with primary mediastinal lymphoma. CDR3 bases: TGTGCCAGCTCCCAGAATCTGTTAGGGACAGCCGCTTACGAGCAGTACTTC. It translates to CASSQNLLGTAAYEQYF.